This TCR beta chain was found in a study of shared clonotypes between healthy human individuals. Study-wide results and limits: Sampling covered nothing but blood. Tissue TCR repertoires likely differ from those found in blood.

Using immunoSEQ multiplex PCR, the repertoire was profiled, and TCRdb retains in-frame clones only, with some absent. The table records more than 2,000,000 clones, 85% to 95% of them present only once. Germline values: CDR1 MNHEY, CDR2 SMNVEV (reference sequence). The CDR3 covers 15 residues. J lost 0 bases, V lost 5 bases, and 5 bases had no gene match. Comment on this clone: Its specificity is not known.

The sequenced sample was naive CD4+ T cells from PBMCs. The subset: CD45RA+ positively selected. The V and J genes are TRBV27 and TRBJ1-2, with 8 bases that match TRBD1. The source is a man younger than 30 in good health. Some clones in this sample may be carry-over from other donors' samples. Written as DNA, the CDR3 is TGTGCCAGCAGTAGGACAGGGCGGACTAACTATGGCTACACCTTC. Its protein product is CASSRTGRTNYGYTF.